The entry below describes one T cell receptor beta chain. Its antigen is currently unknown. Other DNA sequences from this sample encode an identical CDR3 as well. Deep-level settings were used for running the assay. Clones were read by immunoSEQ multiplex PCR, and TCRdb kept only the in-frame ones, dropping some. The data show more than 2 million clones, 85% to 95% seen once. This specimen comes from a study of shared clonotypes between healthy human individuals. General study results and limits: Specimens sampled were limited to blood, with tissue repertoires likely differing.

CDR1 and CDR2 from the germline V gene are MNHNS and SASEGT. With 6 bases clipped from V and 7 bases from J, the junction kept 7 bases outside the gene matches. The CDR3 spans 14 residues. The origin of this receptor is a man younger than 30 in good health. The V and J genes are TRBV6-1 and TRBJ2-7; the match to TRBD1 covers 12 bases. Sequencing was done on a sample of naive CD4+ T cells sorted from blood. Subset of the sample: CD45RA+ positively selected. In nucleotides, the CDR3 is TGTGCCAGCAGACCGGGACAGGGGGCTGGTGAGCAGTACTTC. Its protein product is CASRPGQGAGEQYF.